A selection of T cell receptor beta chains follows, all from one sample in a study of blood T cell repertoires in COVID-19. Repertoires were generated with immunoSEQ multiplex PCR, while TCRdb's copy carries only in-frame clones and drops some. The sample holds nearly 60,000 clones, 90% seen once. What was sequenced was peripheral blood. These receptors were collected from a man aged 60 to 69 with active COVID-19. The CDR3 runs from the conserved cysteine through the conserved F or W. A D gene is named only where the DNA matches it firmly. The size of a clone is reported for some rows only, either as once, few or many, or as a class for expanded clones.

clone_size,j_call,d_call,v_call,cdr3_nt,cdr3_aa
.,TRBJ1-1,.,TRBV15,TGTGCCACCAGCAGAGATGTGGGACAACTGAACACTGAAGCTTTCTTT,CATSRDVGQLNTEAFF
.,TRBJ2-7,TRBD2,TRBV11-1,TGTGCCAGCAGCCCCTGGGAGGGACTCCAACGGAACGAGCAGTACTTC,CASSPWEGLQRNEQYF
.,TRBJ2-1,TRBD2,TRBV18,TGTGCCAGCTCACCACGAAACGGGAGGATCAACAATGAGCAGTTCTTC,CASSPRNGRINNEQFF
few,TRBJ2-5,.,TRBV10-2,TGCGCCAGCAGACAATCGGCGGGATTGATGGAGACCCAGTACTTC,CASRQSAGLMETQYF
.,TRBJ1-1,.,TRBV7-7,TGTGCTAGCAGCACAGGGTCCACTGAAGCTTTCTTT,CASSTGSTEAFF
.,TRBJ2-7,.,TRBV5-1,TGCGCCAGCAGCTTGAAGTTACCGACAGCGTACTACGAGCAGTACTTC,CASSLKLPTAYYEQYF
.,TRBJ2-4,TRBD2,TRBV4-2,TGTGCCAGCAGCCCCTCTGGAGCGGGAGGGCCTAACATTCAGTACTTC,CASSPSGAGGPNIQYF
once,TRBJ2-2,TRBD2,TRBV19,TGTGCCACCACGATCCAGCGGGAGCTTCCGGGGGAGCTGTTTTTT,CATTIQRELPGELFF
.,TRBJ2-1,TRBD2,TRBV24-1,TGTGCCACCAGTCAAGAGCGGGAGGGTTCCTACAATGAGCAGTTCTTC,CATSQEREGSYNEQFF
.,TRBJ2-1,TRBD2,TRBV27,TGTGCCAGCACTGTGCTTCTAGCGGGGAAAATAAATGAGCAGTTCTTC,CASTVLLAGKINEQFF
once,TRBJ1-5,.,TRBV6-6,TGTGCCAGCGGAGGGGCACGTCAGCCCCAGCATTTT,CASGGARQPQHF
.,TRBJ2-5,TRBD2,TRBV9,TGTGCCAGCAGCGGATGGGGGGGTTCGGGGACCCAGTACTTC,CASSGWGGSGTQYF
.,TRBJ2-7,TRBD1,TRBV6-5,TGTGCCAGCAGTTACTCTTTACAGGGGCCCGCGCAGCAGTACTTC,CASSYSLQGPAQQYF
.,TRBJ1-1,.,TRBV29-1,TGCAGCGTTGAACGTGCTTTCTTT,CSVERAFF
.,TRBJ1-6,.,TRBV28,TGTGCCAGCAGTTTCTTTGTAGGGCAGGGGCATCATCTCCTCCACTTT,CASSFFVGQGHHLLHF
.,TRBJ2-5,.,TRBV6-5,TGTGCCAGCAGTTACTCTTGGAGTTCGGAGACCCAGTACTTC,CASSYSWSSETQYF
once,TRBJ2-7,.,TRBV19,TGTGCCAGTAAAGGCGGAGCCCCCTACGAGCAGTACTTC,CASKGGAPYEQYF
.,TRBJ1-2,.,TRBV4-3,TGCGCCAGCAGCCAAGAAGCTCGGGGCTATGGCTACACCTTC,CASSQEARGYGYTF
.,TRBJ1-2,TRBD1,TRBV19,TGTGCCAGTAGACGCGGGACAGGGAACTATGGCTACACCTTC,CASRRGTGNYGYTF
.,TRBJ2-1,TRBD2,TRBV27,TGTGCCAGCAGTTCCCCCTCGACTAGCGGATCCTACAATGAGCAGTTCTTC,CASSSPSTSGSYNEQFF
.,TRBJ1-2,TRBD1,TRBV24-1,TGTGCCACCAGTGACGTGACAGGGGGGCTAACAACAGATGGCTACACCTTC,CATSDVTGGLTTDGYTF
.,TRBJ1-5,TRBD1,TRBV10-3,TGTGCCATGACTCAGGGGGAGAGCAATCAGCCCCAGCATTTT,CAMTQGESNQPQHF
.,TRBJ2-3,.,TRBV5-1,TGCGCCAGCAGCTTCCGGACTACCATGACTACAGATACGCAGTATTTT,CASSFRTTMTTDTQYF
.,TRBJ1-6,.,TRBV19,TGTGCCAGTAGTAGACCGGAGAGCTCCTATAATTCACCCCTCCACTTT,CASSRPESSYNSPLHF
.,TRBJ1-6,.,TRBV25-1,TGTGCCAGCAGTGATTACACGCGGGGGGCCTATAATTCACCCCTCCACTTT,CASSDYTRGAYNSPLHF
.,TRBJ2-7,.,TRBV21-1,TGTGCCAGCAGCAAAGAAAGCGGTTGGGACACAGGCTACGAGCAGTACTTC,CASSKESGWDTGYEQYF
.,TRBJ1-5,.,TRBV7-2,TGTGCCAGCAGCTTAGGTATTAGCAATCAGCCCCAGCATTTT,CASSLGISNQPQHF
.,TRBJ1-5,TRBD1,TRBV6-5,TGTGCCAGCAGAGACAGGGGGATCAGCAATCAGCCCCAGCATTTT,CASRDRGISNQPQHF
.,TRBJ1-5,.,TRBV6-2/TRBV6-3,TGTGCCAGCAGTCGGTCGGGGGGGCCCGACCACAATCAGCCCCAGCATTTT,CASSRSGGPDHNQPQHF
.,TRBJ2-6,.,TRBV4-3,TGCGCCAGCAGCCAAGGAGGGTCTGGGGCCAACGTCCTGACTTTC,CASSQGGSGANVLTF
.,TRBJ2-2,TRBD1,TRBV6-6,TGTGCCAGCAGCGGACAGGGCGAAACCGGGGAGCTGTTTTTT,CASSGQGETGELFF
.,TRBJ2-7,.,TRBV11-2,TGTGCCAGCAGCTTTGGGTCGGTATCGGGGTGGTCCTACGAGCAGTACTTC,CASSFGSVSGWSYEQYF
.,TRBJ1-4,TRBD1,TRBV3-1/TRBV3-2,TGTGCCAGCAGCCAAGATGGGACAGAAAATGAAAAACTGTTTTTT,CASSQDGTENEKLFF
.,TRBJ2-7,.,TRBV28,TGTGCCAGCACTACGAAGCTTCTCGTTGTCCACGAGCAGTACTTC,CASTTKLLVVHEQYF
.,TRBJ2-3,.,TRBV5-4,TGTGCCAGCAGCTTGGTTAGAGGCACAGATACGCAGTATTTT,CASSLVRGTDTQYF
.,TRBJ2-2,TRBD2,TRBV3-1/TRBV3-2,TGTGCCAGCAGCCAACCTTTGGGACTAGCGGGAGGGCTTTTAACCGGGGAGCTGTTTTTT,CASSQPLGLAGGLLTGELFF
few,TRBJ1-5,TRBD1,TRBV2,TGTGCCAGCAGTGAGGGGACAGGGAGTCAGCCCCAGCATTTT,CASSEGTGSQPQHF
.,TRBJ1-6,.,TRBV5-6,TGTGCCAGCAGCTTTCGAGGGCCTAATTCACCCCTCCACTTT,CASSFRGPNSPLHF
once,TRBJ1-5,.,TRBV19,TGTGCCAGTAGTCTTAATAGCAATCAGCCCCAGCATTTT,CASSLNSNQPQHF
.,TRBJ1-1,.,TRBV28,TGTGCCAGCAGTCGCACACAGGCGAACACTGAAGCTTTCTTT,CASSRTQANTEAFF
once,TRBJ2-7,.,TRBV28,TGTGCCAGCACCCCAGTTGATGAGGGTGCCCTTTTTGAGCAGTACTTC,CASTPVDEGALFEQYF
.,TRBJ2-7,TRBD1,TRBV19,TGTGCCAGTAGTACCCGACAGGGCTCCTACGAGCAGTACTTC,CASSTRQGSYEQYF
.,TRBJ2-3,TRBD1,TRBV29-1,TGCAGCGTTGTGTTGGGGACAGCTAGCACAGATACGCAGTATTTT,CSVVLGTASTDTQYF
.,TRBJ2-7,.,TRBV5-1,TGCGCCAGCAGCTTGGTGGCTCTGGCGGGCCCCCACGAGCAGTACTTC,CASSLVALAGPHEQYF
.,TRBJ2-7,TRBD2,TRBV4-3,TGCGCCAGCAGCCTTTACCTAGCGGGGGGGTCGGAGCAGTACTTC,CASSLYLAGGSEQYF
.,TRBJ2-7,TRBD2,TRBV7-2,TGTGCCAGCAGCTTAGATATCGGGCTAGCGGGGTACGAGCAGTACTTC,CASSLDIGLAGYEQYF
once,TRBJ1-1,.,TRBV28,TGTGCCAGCAGTATGTGGGGGGGCACTGAAGCTTTCTTT,CASSMWGGTEAFF
.,TRBJ2-3,TRBD2,TRBV30,TGTGCCTGGAGTGTACAGAGCGGGGGTACAGATACGCAGTATTTT,CAWSVQSGGTDTQYF
.,TRBJ2-1,.,TRBV7-2,TGTGCCAGCAGCTTAGGAGGACTATTAAATGAGCAGTTCTTC,CASSLGGLLNEQFF
.,TRBJ2-3,.,TRBV5-1,TGCGCCAGCAGCTTCCCCGGTGGGGCCACAGATACGCAGTATTTT,CASSFPGGATDTQYF